This T cell receptor beta chain was identified in a study of T cell clones after liver transplantation. Study summary: Apart from a few HCV-positive recipients, transplants were for non-autoimmune, non-viral reasons.

Measured with immunoSEQ multiplex PCR; TCRdb has only the in-frame clones, and not every one. The sample lists roughly 120,000 clones; about nine tenths were seen once. About this clone: What it recognizes is unknown.

Germline CDR1 is MNHEY and CDR2 is SVGAGI. This CDR3 comprises 14 residues. V shed 5 bases and J 6 bases; nucleotides not matched to a gene: 10. Findings and limits, study-wide: These preliminary findings come from unstandardized post-transplant sampling times.

This chain connects TRBV6-5 to TRBJ2-7, with TRBD1 identical over 7 bases. The sequencing here drew on CD4+ T cells from blood, taken 12 months after liver transplant. This TCR derives from a human patient who received a liver transplant. Some T cells may have come from the graft donor. CDR3 nucleotide sequence: TGTGCCAGCAGTCCCACGACAGGGTTCGCCGAGCAGTACTTC. Protein sequence: CASSPTTGFAEQYF.